A single sample is the source of the 21 T cell receptor beta chains below, sequenced in a study of cytomegalovirus exposure and HLA in healthy donors. Both 60 Vbeta primers and 13 Jbeta primers went into the PCR. TCRdb's copy holds only in-frame clones and misses some; the assay was immunoSEQ multiplex PCR. The table records some 110,000 clones, 74% of them present only once. Material: PBMCs. The source is a woman aged 45-65 years in good health and CMV-seropositive.

The V gene is TRBV5-1, the J gene TRBJ1-4, with 7 positions matching TRBD1. The CDR3 extends over 15 amino acids. After removal of 4 bases from V and 7 bases from J, the junction contained 10 bases not matched to a gene. Germline-derived CDR1 and CDR2 are SGHRS and YFSETQ. Here the CDR3 DNA reads TGCGCCAGCAGCAGATCAGGGGGTGGAACTGAAAAACTGTTTTTT. This encodes CASSRSGGGTEKLFF.

This clone has only one observation. V usage is TRBV10-3 and J usage is TRBJ2-7, with 7 bases identical to TRBD1. Germline V lookup: CDR1 ENHRY, CDR2 SYGVKD. There are 16 residues in the CDR3. Trimming at V came to 2 bases and at J to 6 bases, leaving 13 bases not matched to a gene. CDR3 sequence: CAISERQLGQSVEQYF. CDR3 in DNA: TGTGCCATCAGTGAGAGACAACTGGGACAGTCGGTCGAGCAGTACTTC.

The chain is built from TRBV9 and TRBJ2-7; D not resolved. This CDR3 spans 14 amino acids. V gave up 0 bases and J gave up 2 bases, with 9 bases separating them. The germline V gene has CDR1 SGDLS and CDR2 YYNGEE. This CDR3 reads CASSVGAGTYEQYF. CDR3 bases: TGTGCCAGCAGCGTAGGAGCAGGAACCTACGAGCAGTACTTC.

The CDR3: CASSLARGGRTIYF. The CDR3 coding sequence is TGCGCCAGCAGCTTGGCCAGGGGCGGCCGAACCATATATTTT. The chain recombines TRBV5-1 with TRBJ1-3, with D possibly TRBD1 on 6 matching bases. The germline V gene has CDR1 SGHRS and CDR2 YFSETQ. This CDR3 has 14 residues. V was shortened by 0 bases and J by 10 bases, with 14 bases between the two germline ends.

The V gene is TRBV6-5, the J gene TRBJ1-6; 9 bases agree with TRBD1. The CDR3 length is 15 residues. The junction had 11 bases not matched to a gene; V was cut back by 6 bases and J by 11 bases. Germline V gene sequence: CDR1 MNHEY, CDR2 SVGAGI. CDR3 DNA sequence: TGTGCCAGCAGACTACAGGGGGCGGAGCCGACACCCCTCCACTTT. Its protein is CASRLQGAEPTPLHF.

This chain joins TRBV4-2 and TRBJ2-1; tentative D call: TRBD2 (6 bases). The CDR3 is 15 residues long. Germline V gene sequence: CDR1 LGHNA, CDR2 YNFKEQ. Trimming removed 0 bases at V and 14 bases at J, with 20 bases between. CDR3 sequence: CASSQDLGSGLNEFF. Here the CDR3 DNA reads TGTGCCAGCAGCCAAGATTTGGGTAGCGGTCTCAACGAGTTCTTC.

V usage is TRBV5-6 and J usage is TRBJ1-2; no definite D call. Trimming shortened V by 4 bases and J by 5 bases, and 9 bases separated the two germline ends. Per germline, CDR1 SGHDT and CDR2 YYEEEE. The CDR3 is 12 amino acids. The CDR3 nucleotides are TGTGCCAGCAGCGAGGGTTTTTATGGCTACACCTTC. Its translation is CASSEGFYGYTF.

The chain's CDR3 is CASSATGLSGGYTF. The DNA for the CDR3 is TGTGCCAGCAGCGCGACAGGGCTATCGGGGGGCTACACCTTC. The V gene is TRBV11-2, the J gene TRBJ1-2; 7 bases are a match to TRBD1. There are 14 residues in the CDR3. The germline V gene encodes CDR1 SGHAT and CDR2 FQNNGV. Germline trimming cut 5 bases from V and 8 bases from J; bases unmatched to any gene: 11.

To note about this clone: The junction does not match germline at one end; this may be a read error. The chain uses TRBV6-6 and TRBJ1-1, with TRBD1 identical over 9 bases. Germline values: CDR1 MNHNY, CDR2 SVGAGI (reference sequence). The CDR3 runs 13 residues. The CDR3 sequence is CASSYLGQGPPVF. The CDR3 DNA follows: TGTGCCAGCAGTTACTTGGGACAGGGCCCCCCGGTATTT.

The chain links TRBV5-4 to TRBJ1-4; D perhaps matches TRBD1 (5 bases). CDR3 length equals 16 residues. From germline, CDR1 is SGHNT and CDR2 YYREEE (reference sequence). V lost 0 bases and J 2 bases, leaving 11 bases between the germline ends. CDR3 amino acids: CASSLVGGRTNEKLFF. The CDR3 DNA is TGTGCCAGCAGCTTGGTGGGGGGACGGACTAATGAAAAACTGTTTTTT.

The V call is TRBV11-3, the J call TRBJ1-3, with TRBD1 identical over 8 bases. The CDR3 covers 15 residues. Germline CDR1 is SGHNT and CDR2 is YENEEA. The V and J ends lost 5 bases and 2 bases, in that order; junction bases with no gene match: 5. CDR3 residues: CASSTPDRAGNTIYF. The DNA of the CDR3 is TGTGCCAGCAGCACCCCGGACAGGGCTGGAAACACCATATATTTT.

J is TRBJ2-3 and V is TRBV7-3, with D perhaps matching TRBD1 (5 bases). With 4 bases removed from V and 5 bases from J, the gap between germline ends came to 7 bases. Germline CDR1 is SGHTA and CDR2 is FQGTGA. CDR3 length: 12 residues. CDR3 protein: CASSYQGDTQYF. The CDR3 coding sequence is TGTGCCAGCAGCTATCAGGGAGATACGCAGTATTTT.

Only one count was recorded for this clone. The gene calls are TRBV5-1 and TRBJ1-6; D remains ambiguous. Trimming shortened V by 2 bases and J by 8 bases, and 8 bases separated the two germline ends. The germline V gene encodes CDR1 SGHRS and CDR2 YFSETQ. The CDR3 sequence is 13 residues long. CDR3 nucleotide sequence: TGCGCCAGCAGCTTCGGGTCTGATTCACCCCTCCACTTT. This translates into CASSFGSDSPLHF. The whole variable domain, filled in from reference TRBV5-1 and TRBJ1-6, reads KAGVTQTPRYLIKTRGQQVTLSCSPISGHRSVSWYQQTPGQGLQFLFEYFSETQRNKGNFPGRFSGRQFSNSRSEMNVSTLELGDSALYLCASSFGSDSPLHFGNGTRLTVT.

V and J are TRBV9 and TRBJ1-5, with D tentatively TRBD1 (6 bases). Germline lookup yields CDR1 SGDLS and CDR2 YYNGEE. CDR3 size: 15 residues. V was clipped by 3 bases and J by 1 base, with 11 bases between them. In DNA, the CDR3 is TGTGCCAGCAGCGCTGGACAGTTCAGCAATCAGCCCCAGCATTTT. Encoded protein: CASSAGQFSNQPQHF.

The chain joins TRBV7-9 to TRBJ1-2, with D possibly being TRBD1 (6 bases). Per the germline V gene, CDR1 is SEHNR and CDR2 is FQNEAQ (reference sequence). The V end was cut by 5 bases, the J end by 6 bases, with 22 bases between. The CDR3 runs 16 residues. CDR3 DNA: TGTGCCAGCAGCCCGATAGGGGGTAGGGGTTATGATGGCTACACCTTC. This translates into CASSPIGGRGYDGYTF.

V usage is TRBV11-2 and J usage is TRBJ2-1, with D possibly TRBD2 on 5 matching bases. The CDR3 has 12 residues. V gave up 5 bases and J gave up 6 bases, with 8 bases separating them. The germline gives CDR1 SGHAT, CDR2 FQNNGV. In DNA, the CDR3 is TGTGCCAGCAGCCGAGAGGGCAATGAGCAGTTCTTC. Its translation is CASSREGNEQFF.

This chain uses TRBV6-1 with TRBJ1-2; the match to TRBD1 covers 9 bases. Germline CDR1 and CDR2: MNHNS and SASEGT. This CDR3 region has 14 residues. J lost 6 bases, V lost 5 bases, and 7 bases had no gene match. CDR3 protein: CASSFTGGVNGYTF. CDR3 sequence (DNA): TGTGCCAGCAGTTTTACAGGGGGCGTCAATGGCTACACCTTC.

The rearrangement joins TRBV7-3 to TRBJ2-3; 8 nucleotides align to TRBD1. The CDR3 is 17 residues long. Germline CDR1 SGHTA, CDR2 FQGTGA. Trimming removed 5 bases from V and 0 bases from J; junction bases left unmatched: 10. Written as DNA, the CDR3 is TGTGCCAGCAGCGGACTTACCGGGACAGGAAGCACAGATACGCAGTATTTT. It yields the protein CASSGLTGTGSTDTQYF.

V usage is TRBV2 and J usage is TRBJ1-6; D call uncertain. This CDR3 spans 16 amino acids. V gave up 6 bases and J gave up 3 bases, with 15 bases separating them. From germline, CDR1 is SNHLY and CDR2 FYNNEI. CDR3 in amino acids: CASSLRQDYYNSPLHF. CDR3 in DNA: TGTGCCAGCAGCCTTAGACAAGACTACTATAATTCACCCCTCCACTTT.

The rearrangement uses TRBV6-5 and TRBJ1-1; the D gene is possibly TRBD1 (6 bases). Per germline, CDR1 MNHEY and CDR2 SVGAGI. V was pared by 4 bases and J by 1 base, with 16 bases between. This CDR3 is built from 16 residues. CDR3 protein: CASSSPRGTSNTEAFF. For the CDR3, the DNA is TGTGCCAGCAGTTCCCCGAGGGGGACCTCGAACACTGAAGCTTTCTTT.

This chain joins TRBV6-5 and TRBJ2-3; possible D gene TRBD2, 5 bases. Trimming left V 7 bases short and J 2 bases short, with 10 bases between. This CDR3 contains 13 residues. Germline CDR1 is MNHEY and CDR2 is SVGAGI. CDR3 bases: TGTGCCAGCACTTCGGGGTACACAGATACGCAGTATTTT. This codes for CASTSGYTDTQYF.